A selection of T cell receptor beta chains follows, all from one sample in a study of T-cell memory formation after mild COVID-19. From the 5' RACE reads, TCRdb called clonotypes with MiXCR, one entry per CDR3 protein. The table includes fewer than 50,000 distinct CDR3 sequences, 10% to 15% detected once. Material for sequencing was PBMCs or a T cell subset sorted from them (not recorded which). The receptors derive from a young man who had mild COVID-19 (a few samples of this study predate the infection). Cell type and time point are not known. CDR3s include the opening cysteine and the closing phenylalanine or tryptophan. A D gene is named only where the DNA matches it firmly. Rows give clone size only sometimes, using once, few, many, or a class for an expanded clone.

v_call: TRBV6-5; j_call: TRBJ1-1; clone_size: .; d_call: TRBD1; cdr3_nt: TGTGCCAGCAGATACCAGGGGGGGACTGAAGCTTTCTTT; cdr3_aa: CASRYQGGTEAFF
v_call: TRBV12-3/TRBV12-4; j_call: TRBJ2-3; clone_size: many; d_call: .; cdr3_nt: TGTGCCAGCCTTGGGGGACTTAGCACAGATACGCAGTATTTT; cdr3_aa: CASLGGLSTDTQYF
v_call: TRBV5-1; j_call: TRBJ2-5; clone_size: .; d_call: .; cdr3_nt: TGCGCCAGCAGCTTGGCCACCGGGGAAAAGACCCAGTACTTC; cdr3_aa: CASSLATGEKTQYF
v_call: TRBV7-9; j_call: TRBJ1-1; clone_size: many; d_call: .; cdr3_nt: TGTGCCAGCAGCTTAGCAGGGGTCGCTGAAGCTTTCTTT; cdr3_aa: CASSLAGVAEAFF
v_call: TRBV12-3/TRBV12-4; j_call: TRBJ1-1; clone_size: many; d_call: .; cdr3_nt: TGTGCCAGCAACCTTGGAGACACTGAAGCTTTCTTT; cdr3_aa: CASNLGDTEAFF
v_call: TRBV10-3; j_call: TRBJ2-2; clone_size: few; d_call: .; cdr3_nt: TGTGCCATCAGTGTTCTATGGCAGGGGTCCGGGGAGCTGTTTTTT; cdr3_aa: CAISVLWQGSGELFF
v_call: TRBV20-1; j_call: TRBJ2-7; clone_size: many; d_call: .; cdr3_nt: TGCAGTGCTAGACATGACTCCTACGAGCAGTACTTC; cdr3_aa: CSARHDSYEQYF
v_call: TRBV28; j_call: TRBJ2-3; clone_size: .; d_call: .; cdr3_nt: TGTGCCAGCAGTTTAGAGGGGTTACAGGGTGCAACCCCTTTTAGCACAGATACGCAGTATTTT; cdr3_aa: CASSLEGLQGATPFSTDTQYF
v_call: TRBV5-1; j_call: TRBJ2-1; clone_size: medium-sized; d_call: .; cdr3_nt: TGCGCCAGCAGCTTTTTCGCGGGGGCCGCCAATGAGCAGTTCTTC; cdr3_aa: CASSFFAGAANEQFF
v_call: TRBV20-1; j_call: TRBJ2-5; clone_size: .; d_call: .; cdr3_nt: TGCAGTGCCCCCCCCAGAGCCGCCTGGGAGACCCAGTACTTC; cdr3_aa: CSAPPRAAWETQYF
v_call: TRBV6-2/TRBV6-3; j_call: TRBJ2-3; clone_size: many; d_call: .; cdr3_nt: TGTGCCAGCAGTTACTCCAGCACAGATACGCAGTATTTT; cdr3_aa: CASSYSSTDTQYF
v_call: TRBV15; j_call: TRBJ2-3; clone_size: .; d_call: TRBD2; cdr3_nt: TGTGCCACCAGCAGAGCTAGCGGGGGGCCAGATACGCAGTATTTT; cdr3_aa: CATSRASGGPDTQYF
v_call: TRBV9; j_call: TRBJ2-1; clone_size: .; d_call: TRBD2; cdr3_nt: TGTGCCAGCAGCGTGGGACTAGAGAACAATGAGCAGTTCTTC; cdr3_aa: CASSVGLENNEQFF
v_call: TRBV7-8; j_call: TRBJ1-5; clone_size: medium-sized; d_call: .; cdr3_nt: TGTGCCAGCAGCTTAGTGGGGGCGGACGGAAATCAGCCCCAGCATTTT; cdr3_aa: CASSLVGADGNQPQHF
v_call: TRBV5-1; j_call: TRBJ2-5; clone_size: .; d_call: .; cdr3_nt: TGCGCCAGCAGCTGGACGGGACACCCCGGGGAGACCCAGTACTTC; cdr3_aa: CASSWTGHPGETQYF
v_call: TRBV4-1; j_call: TRBJ2-2; clone_size: once; d_call: .; cdr3_nt: TGCGCCAGCAGCCGATGGATGGTCCCCACCGGGGAGATGTTTTTT; cdr3_aa: CASSRWMVPTGEMFF
v_call: TRBV4-1; j_call: TRBJ1-1; clone_size: few; d_call: .; cdr3_nt: TGCGCCAGCAGCCAAGAACCAATGGGGTATGAAGCTTTCTTT; cdr3_aa: CASSQEPMGYEAFF
v_call: TRBV5-4; j_call: TRBJ2-3; clone_size: .; d_call: .; cdr3_nt: TGTGCCAGCAGAAGATACACAGATACGCAGTATTTT; cdr3_aa: CASRRYTDTQYF
v_call: TRBV7-8; j_call: TRBJ2-2; clone_size: few; d_call: TRBD2; cdr3_nt: TGTGCCAGCAGCCCCCGTGGGGCGGGGGGTACCGGGGAGCTGTTTTTT; cdr3_aa: CASSPRGAGGTGELFF
v_call: TRBV6-2/TRBV6-3; j_call: TRBJ2-2; clone_size: many; d_call: .; cdr3_nt: TGTGCCACCGGCCAACACCCCGCCAACACCGGGGAGCTGTTTTTT; cdr3_aa: CATGQHPANTGELFF
v_call: TRBV10-2; j_call: TRBJ2-5; clone_size: many; d_call: .; cdr3_nt: TGCGCCAGCAGTGAAGGGGTGGAGACCCAGTACTTC; cdr3_aa: CASSEGVETQYF
v_call: TRBV20-1; j_call: TRBJ2-3; clone_size: many; d_call: TRBD1; cdr3_nt: TGCAGTGCTACCCTTCCTGGCAGGGGGCAGGCAGATACGCAGTATTTT; cdr3_aa: CSATLPGRGQADTQYF
v_call: TRBV15; j_call: TRBJ1-5; clone_size: many; d_call: .; cdr3_nt: TGTGCCACCAGCAGAGATCAGAATCAGCCCCAGCATTTT; cdr3_aa: CATSRDQNQPQHF
v_call: TRBV6-2/TRBV6-3; j_call: TRBJ1-5; clone_size: .; d_call: .; cdr3_nt: TGTGCCAGCAGAGCCGGGGCTAGCAATCAGCCCCAGCATTTT; cdr3_aa: CASRAGASNQPQHF
v_call: TRBV5-1; j_call: TRBJ2-3; clone_size: many; d_call: .; cdr3_nt: TGCGCCAGCAGCTACGGAACAGATACGCAGTATTTT; cdr3_aa: CASSYGTDTQYF
v_call: TRBV20-1; j_call: TRBJ2-1; clone_size: many; d_call: TRBD2; cdr3_nt: TGCAGTGCTGACGCTAGCGGGGGGGCGTCTGAGCAGTTCTTC; cdr3_aa: CSADASGGASEQFF
v_call: TRBV4-2; j_call: TRBJ2-3; clone_size: few; d_call: .; cdr3_nt: TGTGCCAGCAGCCTCTTGGCGACGGATACGCAGTATTTT; cdr3_aa: CASSLLATDTQYF
v_call: TRBV24-1; j_call: TRBJ2-2; clone_size: few; d_call: .; cdr3_nt: TGTGCCACCAGTGATAGGGGAGGCGCCGGGGAGCTGTTTTTT; cdr3_aa: CATSDRGGAGELFF
v_call: TRBV10-3; j_call: TRBJ2-1; clone_size: few; d_call: .; cdr3_nt: TGTGCCATAGGTAGGGGGGACCCCGCACACAATGAGCAGTTCTTC; cdr3_aa: CAIGRGDPAHNEQFF
v_call: TRBV4-1; j_call: TRBJ1-2; clone_size: many; d_call: .; cdr3_nt: TGCGCCAGCAGCCAAGTGAAGCATTTCTATGGCTACACCTTC; cdr3_aa: CASSQVKHFYGYTF
v_call: TRBV12-3/TRBV12-4; j_call: TRBJ1-5; clone_size: few; d_call: .; cdr3_nt: TGTGCCAGCAGTTATAGCCCCGCAGGGTTGAGTCAGCCCCAGCATTTT; cdr3_aa: CASSYSPAGLSQPQHF
v_call: TRBV12-3/TRBV12-4; j_call: TRBJ2-1; clone_size: many; d_call: TRBD1; cdr3_nt: TGTGCCAGCAGTAGTACACGGAAGGGGGCTGAGCAGTTCTTC; cdr3_aa: CASSSTRKGAEQFF
v_call: TRBV11-3; j_call: TRBJ2-5; clone_size: .; d_call: .; cdr3_nt: TGTGCCAGCAGCCTGGGGGGGGCAGGAGAGACCCAGTACTTC; cdr3_aa: CASSLGGAGETQYF
v_call: TRBV28; j_call: TRBJ1-1; clone_size: once; d_call: TRBD1; cdr3_nt: TGTGCCAGCAGTTCCTCCCGGCAGGGGGCAGACACTGAAGCTTTCTTT; cdr3_aa: CASSSSRQGADTEAFF
v_call: TRBV25-1; j_call: TRBJ2-1; clone_size: many; d_call: .; cdr3_nt: TGTGCCAGCAGGGAGGGGATGGGGGACAGACAAGGTGATGAGCAGTTCTTC; cdr3_aa: CASREGMGDRQGDEQFF
v_call: TRBV20-1; j_call: TRBJ2-3; clone_size: .; d_call: .; cdr3_nt: TGCAGTGCTAGAACTCTAGGATTAGAAGATACGCAGTATTTT; cdr3_aa: CSARTLGLEDTQYF
v_call: TRBV6-2/TRBV6-3; j_call: TRBJ1-1; clone_size: few; d_call: TRBD1; cdr3_nt: TGTGCCAGCAGTGACCGGGACAGGGTAAACACTGAAGCTTTCTTT; cdr3_aa: CASSDRDRVNTEAFF
v_call: TRBV7-3; j_call: TRBJ2-5; clone_size: many; d_call: .; cdr3_nt: TGTGCCAGCAGCTTAAACCCTGAGTCGACCCAGTACTTC; cdr3_aa: CASSLNPESTQYF
v_call: TRBV7-3; j_call: TRBJ2-1; clone_size: many; d_call: TRBD2; cdr3_nt: TGTGCCAGCAGCAAACTAGCGGGGGCTTACAATGAGCAGTTCTTC; cdr3_aa: CASSKLAGAYNEQFF
v_call: TRBV20-1; j_call: TRBJ1-2; clone_size: .; d_call: .; cdr3_nt: TGCAGTGCTCGAGACAGTCGATACCTACATGGCTACACCTTC; cdr3_aa: CSARDSRYLHGYTF